A single sample gave rise to the 3 T cell receptor beta chains below, sequenced in a study of blood T cells in healthy people across ages. The authors ran a second PCR of about 7 to 11 cycles using a sample-barcoded 5' primer and a J-beta primer mix. Using its own MiXCR run on the 5' RACE reads, TCRdb lists one record per CDR3 protein. Among nearly 1 million distinct CDR3 sequences, about 51% were seen once, and the ten largest hold 20% to 25%. Sequencing was performed on blood. These receptors originate from a woman aged 60-75 years in good health.

This clonotype has just a few counts. The chain combines TRBV7-9 with TRBJ2-7, with 10 bases lining up with TRBD1. Judging by the DNA end, TRBJ2-5 fits better; the J call may be wrong. CDR1 SEHNR and CDR2 FQNEAQ come from the germline V gene (reference sequence). This CDR3 region has 17 residues. CDR3 loop: CASSLSPPGQGIMTQYF. CDR3 nucleotide sequence: TGTGCCAGCAGCTTATCCCCGCCGGGACAGGGGATAATGACCCAGTACTTC.

This clonotype has just a few counts. The chain has TRBV5-5 and TRBJ2-1; TRBD2 agrees at 12 bases. Germline V gives CDR1 SGHKS, CDR2 YYEKEE (reference sequence). The CDR3 length is 17 residues. Trimming removed 2 bases from V and 4 bases from J; junction bases left unmatched: 7. CDR3 nucleotide sequence: TGTGCCAGCAGCTTCCGCAGACTAGCGGGAGATTACAATGAGCAGTTCTTC. Residues: CASSFRRLAGDYNEQFF.

This chain uses TRBV11-2 with TRBJ2-7, with 9 bases that match TRBD1. CDR3 length equals 15 residues. Trimming removed 4 bases from V and 2 bases from J; junction bases left unmatched: 6. Germline V gene data show CDR1 as SGHAT and CDR2 as FQNNGV. DNA of the CDR3: TGTGCCAGCAGCTATGGGACAGGGCCAGCCTACGAGCAGTACTTC. It specifies CASSYGTGPAYEQYF.